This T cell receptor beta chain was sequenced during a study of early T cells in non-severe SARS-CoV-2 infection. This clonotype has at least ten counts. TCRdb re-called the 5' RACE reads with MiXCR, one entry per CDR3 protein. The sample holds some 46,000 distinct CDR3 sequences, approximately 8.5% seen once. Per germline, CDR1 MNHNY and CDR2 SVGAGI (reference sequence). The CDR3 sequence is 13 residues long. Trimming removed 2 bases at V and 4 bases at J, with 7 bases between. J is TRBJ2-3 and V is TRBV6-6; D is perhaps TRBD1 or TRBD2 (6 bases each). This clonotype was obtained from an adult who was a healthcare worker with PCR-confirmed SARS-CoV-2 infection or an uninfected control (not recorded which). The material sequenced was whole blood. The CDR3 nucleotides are TGTGCCAGCAGTTACCGGGGGCCAGATACGCAGTATTTT. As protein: CASSYRGPDTQYF.